This TCR beta chain came from a study of CXCR3-negative and CXCR3-positive naive CD8 T cells. Study outcomes and limitations: In naive cells, CXCR3-negative and CXCR3-positive subsets had similar TRBV-TRBJ usage; memory cells differed. Naive subsets were similarly diverse, while memory CD8+ repertoires were much less diverse. Cryopreservation partially lowered CXCR3 expression, so most assays used fresh PBMCs. CXCR3-positive naive cells had TRB CDR3s that were more hydrophobic than CXCR3-negative naive cells had.

This CDR3 has 14 amino acids. Germline V gene lookup returns CDR1 MDHEN and CDR2 SYDVKM. Turning to this clonotype: The antigen is not known.

The method, 5' RACE with UMI labels, was used to prepare the TRB cDNA libraries. TCRdb re-analyzed the 5' RACE reads; it lists each CDR3 protein once, without DNA. The sample table sets out over 55,000 distinct CDR3 sequences. The CD45RO-CCR7+CD27+CD95- phenotype denoted naive CD8+ T cells. The source material was naive CXCR3+ CD8+ T cells from blood. As for subset: CD45RO-CCR7+CD27+CD95- naive CD8+ T cells expressing CXCR3 (TNR3+). The V and J genes are TRBV28 and TRBJ2-7; no DNA is available, so the TRBD2 call from TCRdb remains unchecked. The clonotype was recovered from a human donor in good health. Some clones in this sample may be carry-over from other donors' samples. The CDR3 reads CASSPRAGIREQYF.